This T cell receptor (beta chain) was captured in a study of T cells in Graves' hyperthyroidism and ophthalmopathy. In the study overall: Blood from the periphery was taken at initial diagnosis, before any treatment.

The cohort's ophthalmopathy patients, a group with duration under 3 months, had a Clinical Activity Score of at least 3 and a NOSPECS grade of at least 4. On this clonotype itself: A junction end diverges from the germline sequence, so it may reflect a read error.

Germline lookup yields CDR1 LGHNA and CDR2 YNFKEQ. This CDR3 spans 17 amino acids. Using RNA transcripts as the source, TCR beta CDR3 regions were amplified. With the HTBI primer set, the TCR CDR3 went through a first round of RT-PCR. Each CDR3 protein is one row after TCRdb ran MiXCR on the multiplex PCR reads. The sample includes hundreds of thousands of distinct CDR3 sequences, more than 20% of them seen just once. Material: blood. The rearrangement links TRBV4-2 to TRBJ2-7; TRBD2 matches at 8 bases. The TCR sequence derives from a woman between 35 and 50 years old with Graves' ophthalmopathy. The CDR3 region is CASSPQPGTSGNYEKYF. DNA for the CDR3: TGTGCCAGCAGCCCCCAGCCTGGAACTAGCGGAAACTACGAGAAGTACTTC.